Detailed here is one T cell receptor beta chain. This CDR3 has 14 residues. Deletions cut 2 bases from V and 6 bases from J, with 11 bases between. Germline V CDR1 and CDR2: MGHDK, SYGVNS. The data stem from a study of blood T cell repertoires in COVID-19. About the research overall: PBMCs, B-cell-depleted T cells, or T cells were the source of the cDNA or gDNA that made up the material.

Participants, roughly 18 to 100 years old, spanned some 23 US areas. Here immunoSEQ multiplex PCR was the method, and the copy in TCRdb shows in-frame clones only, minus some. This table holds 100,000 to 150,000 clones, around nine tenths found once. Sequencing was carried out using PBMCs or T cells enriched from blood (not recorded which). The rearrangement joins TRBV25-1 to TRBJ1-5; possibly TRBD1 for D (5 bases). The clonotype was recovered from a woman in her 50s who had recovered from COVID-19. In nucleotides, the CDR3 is TGTGCCAGCAGTGAAAGTCTCGGGGGTCAGCCCCAGCATTTT. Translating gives CASSESLGGQPQHF.